The source of this TCR beta chain is a study of CD8 T cells in ankylosing spondylitis. Study-level points and caveats: Significant enrichment of disease-linked clones was reported in matched ankylosing spondylitis synovial fluid. About 8 highly homologous variants made up a TCR beta motif, and this motif appeared characteristic of ankylosing spondylitis blood.

The ends were cut back, 3 bases at V and 0 bases at J, with 9 bases in the middle. Germline-derived CDR1 and CDR2 are SNHLY and FYNNEI. The CDR3 has 15 amino acids. As for this clonotype: The antigen is unknown.

TCRdb re-called the 5' RACE reads through MiXCR, storing one row per CDR3 protein. The profile shows about 540,000 distinct CDR3 sequences, 9.5% to 15% of them singletons. The chain recombines TRBV2 with TRBJ2-4; a weak D match, TRBD2 (5 bases). Source material: blood, either unsorted or a sorted T cell fraction (not recorded which). The sequence was obtained from a male donor with ankylosing spondylitis. The CDR3 region is CASSDRGLAKNIQYF. The CDR3 DNA reads TGTGCCAGCAGTGACAGAGGACTAGCCAAAAACATTCAGTACTTC. The whole variable domain, remainder taken from reference TRBV2 and TRBJ2-4, is EPEVTQTPSHQVTQMGQEVILRCVPISNHLYFYWYRQILGQKVEFLVSFYNNEISEKSEIFDDQFSVERPDGSNFTLKIRSTKLEDSAMYFCASSDRGLAKNIQYFGAGTRLSVL.